Shown below are 3 T cell receptor beta chains from a single sample sequenced in a study of T-cell reconstitution after alpha-beta-depleted transplantation in children. As it was prepared, the TCRbeta library received unique molecular identifiers. TCRdb passed the PCR reads through MiXCR, listing each CDR3 protein once. The sample records about 980,000 distinct CDR3 sequences, around 30% being singletons. The sample consisted of PBMCs, mostly from graft donor cells, taken 360 days after TCRalphabeta/CD19-depleted stem cell transplant. The source of these receptors is a boy under two years old who had a stem cell transplant for SCID, so the T cells may come from the graft donor.

The CDR3 protein is CASSLGRGPSREQYF. In DNA, the CDR3 is TGTGCCAGCAGCTTGGGGCGGGGGCCCTCACGAGAGCAGTACTTC. The V call is TRBV5-6, the J call TRBJ2-7; the D gene is possibly TRBD2 (7 bases). V was clipped by 0 bases and J by 7 bases, with 17 bases between them. Germline CDR1 SGHDT, CDR2 YYEEEE. The CDR3 totals 15 residues.

This clonotype was picked up a small number of times. V gene TRBV5-1 combines with J gene TRBJ2-3; 9 bases map to TRBD2. This CDR3 contains 16 residues. V was pared by 6 bases and J by 2 bases, with 10 bases of the junction left unmatched. The germline CDR1 and CDR2 sequences are SGHRS and YFSETQ. In DNA form, the CDR3 reads TGCGCCAGCATCTCCGGTAGCGGGGGCCTCACAGATACGCAGTATTTT. Its translation: CASISGSGGLTDTQYF.

The chain uses TRBV6-2 or TRBV6-3 and TRBJ2-1; D is undetermined. CDR1 MNHEY and CDR2 SVGEGT come from the germline V gene. This CDR3 has 14 residues. Trimming took off 0 bases at V and 7 bases at J, with 10 bases between the two ends. The CDR3 DNA reads TGTGCCAGCAGTTACTCGATAGGGTTTAATGAGCAGTTCTTC. Its protein is CASSYSIGFNEQFF.